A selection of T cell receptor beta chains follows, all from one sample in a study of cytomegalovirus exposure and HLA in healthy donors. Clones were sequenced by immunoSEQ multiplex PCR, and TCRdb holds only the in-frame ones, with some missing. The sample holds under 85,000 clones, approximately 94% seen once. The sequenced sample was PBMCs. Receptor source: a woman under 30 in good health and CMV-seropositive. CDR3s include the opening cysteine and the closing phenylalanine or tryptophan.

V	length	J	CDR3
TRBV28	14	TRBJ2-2	CASSLPGNTGELFF
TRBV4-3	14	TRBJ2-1	CASSQDQGYNEQFF
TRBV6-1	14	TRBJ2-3	CASTNEVWTDTQYF
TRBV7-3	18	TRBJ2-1	CASSFGTSGVSSYNEQFF
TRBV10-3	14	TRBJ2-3	CAISLREGTDTQYF
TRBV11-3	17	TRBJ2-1	CASSRSSGGAPHNEQFF
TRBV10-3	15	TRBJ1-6	CAINGGGTENSPLHF
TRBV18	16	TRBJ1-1	CASSPPGQGLPTEAFF
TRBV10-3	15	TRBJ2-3	CAISETSGGAHTQYF
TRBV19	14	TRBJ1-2	CASSPRRGTGGYTF
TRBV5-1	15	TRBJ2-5	CASSLDTSGQETQYF
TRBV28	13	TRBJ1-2	CASSFGGRNGYTF
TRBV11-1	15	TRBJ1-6	CASSPDSTYNSPLHF
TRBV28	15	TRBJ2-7	CASSLTGTGFLEQYF
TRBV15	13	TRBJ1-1	CATSGEGPTEAFF
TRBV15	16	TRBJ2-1	CATSGLLADLYNEQFF
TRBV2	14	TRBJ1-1	CASSGTGINTEAFF
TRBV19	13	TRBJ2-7	CASSPGTAYEQYF
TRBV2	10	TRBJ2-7	CASMGGEQYF
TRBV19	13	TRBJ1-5	CASTKAINQPQHF
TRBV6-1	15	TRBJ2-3	CASSPRSISTDTQYF
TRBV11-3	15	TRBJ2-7	CASSLVYRGSYEQYF
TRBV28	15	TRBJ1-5	CASSLKRWIGQPQHF
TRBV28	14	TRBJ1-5	CASSLRGADQPQHF
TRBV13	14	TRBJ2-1	CASSQRSRYNEQFF
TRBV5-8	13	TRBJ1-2	CASSLQGAYGYTF
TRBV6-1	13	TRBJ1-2	CASSATGDYGYTF
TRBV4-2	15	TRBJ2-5	CASSPVLGQQETQYF
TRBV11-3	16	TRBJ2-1	CASSPRTSGYYNEQFF
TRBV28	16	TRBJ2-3	CASSLASGGLVDTQYF
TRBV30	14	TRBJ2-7	CAWKRPDRRYEQYF
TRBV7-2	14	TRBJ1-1	CASSLEPGDTEAFF
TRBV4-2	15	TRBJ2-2	CASSQGTSSVLELFF